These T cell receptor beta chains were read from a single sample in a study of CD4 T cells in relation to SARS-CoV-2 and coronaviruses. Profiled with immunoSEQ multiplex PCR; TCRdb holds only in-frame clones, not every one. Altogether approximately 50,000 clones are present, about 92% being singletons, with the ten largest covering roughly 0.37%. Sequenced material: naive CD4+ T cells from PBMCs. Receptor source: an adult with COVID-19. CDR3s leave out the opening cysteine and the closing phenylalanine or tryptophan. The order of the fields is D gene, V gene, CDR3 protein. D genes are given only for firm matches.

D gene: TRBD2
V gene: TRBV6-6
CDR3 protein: ASTPAGGQDTQY

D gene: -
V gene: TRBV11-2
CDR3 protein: ASSLLARRGYQETQY

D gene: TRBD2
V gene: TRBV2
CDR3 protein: ASSESAGGLNEQF

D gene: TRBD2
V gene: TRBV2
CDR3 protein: ASNTGTSGRARYNEQF

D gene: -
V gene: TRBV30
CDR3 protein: AWSRGLGTYYEQY

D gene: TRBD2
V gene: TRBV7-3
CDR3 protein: ASSSGASGSREQF

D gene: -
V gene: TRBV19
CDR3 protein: ASSIELLTAGELF

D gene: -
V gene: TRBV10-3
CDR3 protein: AIMKGTDTEAF

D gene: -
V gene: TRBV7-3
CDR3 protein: ASSQRLGQEELF

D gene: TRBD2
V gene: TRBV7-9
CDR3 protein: ASSLGREWTDTQY

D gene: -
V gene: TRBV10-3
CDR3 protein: AIRFRGTGELF

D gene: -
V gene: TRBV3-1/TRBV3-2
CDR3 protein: ASKSQRGGSQNSPLH

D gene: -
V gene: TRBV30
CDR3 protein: AWSLSRAPNEKLF

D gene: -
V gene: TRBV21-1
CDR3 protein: ASSNSRDVSEAF

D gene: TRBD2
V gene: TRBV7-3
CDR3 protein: ASSQKAGATYNEQF

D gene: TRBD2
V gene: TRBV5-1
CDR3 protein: ASRRTSGKDNEQF

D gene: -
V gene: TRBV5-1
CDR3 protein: ASSFGGAYAREKLF

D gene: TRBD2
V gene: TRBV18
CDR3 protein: ASSPPTTSGQETQY

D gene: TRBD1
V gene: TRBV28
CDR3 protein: ASSFTGGYGYT

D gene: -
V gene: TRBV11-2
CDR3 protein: ASSLVFRGTEAF

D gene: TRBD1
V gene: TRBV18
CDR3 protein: ASHTGGRGEQY

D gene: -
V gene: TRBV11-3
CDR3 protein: ASSSQGQSTDTQY